This note documents a single T cell receptor (beta chain) sequence. This record comes from a study of blood T cell repertoires in COVID-19. CDR1 and CDR2 (germline): KGHDR, SFDVKD. The CDR3 is 16 residues long. Losses at the gene ends were 5 bases for V and 0 bases for J; bases not matched to a gene: 8. Method: immunoSEQ multiplex PCR; TCRdb's copy keeps in-frame clones and lacks some. Among fewer than 40,000 clones listed, approximately 90% were seen once. The rearrangement links TRBV24-1 to TRBJ1-2; 7 positions agree with TRBD1. Sample: peripheral blood. The TCR originated in a human donor with active COVID-19. The donor label of this sample is uncertain. In DNA form, the CDR3 reads TGTGCCACCAGTGGAGATGACAGGGAACCTAACTATGGCTACACCTTC. Its translation is CATSGDDREPNYGYTF.